This T cell receptor beta chain derives from a study of cytomegalovirus exposure and HLA in healthy donors. General study points: Clonal expansion was found to be greater in HLA-associated TCR beta chains than in equally common others in a later analysis. Among TCR sequences, most were rare, though some public TCRs appeared in many donors.

With respect to this clone: No antigen is known for it.

PCR used 60 Vbeta primers and 13 Jbeta primers. The table came from immunoSEQ multiplex PCR; TCRdb's copy has only in-frame clones and leaves some out. The table has 95,000 to 110,000 clones, 76% seen once. The V segment lost 0 bases and the J segment 2 bases; nucleotides outside the gene matches: 4. Germline CDR1 reads SGHTS; CDR2 reads YDEGEE. The CDR3 totals 15 residues. This sequence was found in a woman between 18 and 29 years old in good health and CMV-seropositive. This chain uses TRBV5-8 with TRBJ1-2, with 7 nucleotides matching TRBD1. Sample: PBMCs. CDR3 nucleotide sequence: TGTGCCAGCAGCTTGGAACAGGGGTTAAACTATGGCTACACCTTC. Residues: CASSLEQGLNYGYTF.